This T cell receptor beta chain was found in a study of OX40 agonist ivuxolimab in advanced cancers. Here immunoSEQ multiplex PCR was the method, and the copy in TCRdb shows in-frame clones only, minus some. The sample holds around 61,000 clones, 84% seen once. The TCR was taken from an adult with an advanced solid tumor such as melanoma, head and neck, liver or kidney cancer. The sample here was CD4+ or CD8+ T cells sorted from blood, taken in a trial of the OX40 agonist ivuxolimab.

The CDR3 bases are TGTGCCAGCAGCGATCAGGACACCTACTACGAGCAGTACTTC. It codes for CASSDQDTYYEQYF. The V and J genes are TRBV2 and TRBJ2-7, with a weak D call TRBD1 (5 bases). With 6 bases removed from V and 3 bases from J, the gap between germline ends came to 15 bases. The CDR3 is 14 amino acids. Germline CDR1 and CDR2: SNHLY and FYNNEI.